This T cell receptor beta chain was found in a study of early T cells in non-severe SARS-CoV-2 infection. Study overall: The chains were unpaired, and the sequenced material was bulk RNA from unsorted whole blood.

A word on this clonotype: As yet, its antigen is unknown.

Findings and caveats of the study: Using VDJdb, the matching emphasized anti-spike CD8 responses while missing private and CD4 specificities.

Each cDNA molecule carried a unique molecular identifier. TCRdb analysed the 5' RACE reads with MiXCR anew, one entry per CDR3 protein. The sample lists fewer than 85,000 distinct CDR3 sequences; 10% to 15% were seen once. Germline CDR1 is SNHLY and CDR2 is FYNNEI. CDR3 length: 16 amino acids. V lost 6 bases to trimming and J lost 5 bases; unmatched junction nucleotides: 10. The clonotype comes from an adult who was a healthcare worker with PCR-confirmed SARS-CoV-2 infection or an uninfected control (not recorded which). Sequencing was carried out using whole blood. V and J are TRBV2 and TRBJ1-2; 12 bases fit TRBD1. The CDR3 spells CASSTPGTGGLYGYTF. As DNA, the CDR3 is TGTGCCAGCAGCACCCCCGGGACAGGGGGCCTATATGGCTACACCTTC.